This TCR beta chain stems from a study of Tregs in tolerant kidney transplant recipients. The assay was immunoSEQ multiplex PCR, and TCRdb's table has in-frame clones only and misses some. The data contain 60,000 to 70,000 clones, roughly 92% of them singletons. This CDR3 is 16 amino acids long. Trimming took 6 bases from V and 4 from J; bases not matched to a gene: 11. Germline CDR1 ENHRY, CDR2 SYGVKD. This sequence originates from a human donor who received a combined kidney and bone marrow transplant. The chain carries TRBV10-3 and TRBJ2-1, with 8 bases that match TRBD1. The sequenced sample was CD8+ T cells from blood, obtained before the transplant. In nucleotides, the CDR3 is TGTGCCATCAGATATGACCGGGACAGGAGATACAATGAGCAGTTCTTC. It specifies CAIRYDRDRRYNEQFF.